This TCR beta chain was captured by sequencing in a study of control samples from healthy donors and cancer patients. Only one count was recorded for this clone. This CDR3 has 14 residues. The V and J ends lost 1 base and 8 bases, in that order; junction bases with no gene match: 7. CDR1 and CDR2 (germline): SGHTA, FQGNSA. Generated by immunoSEQ multiplex PCR, the TCRdb table keeps only in-frame clones and is missing some. The sample holds around 94,000 clones, approximately 90% seen once. The clonotype originates from a woman between 45 and 60 years old in good health. The chain links TRBV7-2 to TRBJ1-2; 7 nucleotides agree with TRBD1. The sequencing sample was made of blood. The CDR3: CASSLEPQGVGYTF. The CDR3 nucleotides are TGTGCCAGCAGCTTAGAACCGCAGGGGGTAGGCTACACCTTC.